The rows below give T cell receptor beta chains drawn from one sample of a study of blood T cell repertoires in COVID-19. Using immunoSEQ multiplex PCR, the repertoire was profiled, and TCRdb retains in-frame clones only, with some absent. In the table there are fewer than 350,000 clones, about 88% of which are singletons. Sequences were obtained from PBMCs or T cells enriched from blood (not recorded which). Receptors were obtained from a woman in her forties who had recovered from COVID-19. The CDR3 runs from the conserved cysteine through the conserved F or W. Fields, in order: V gene, D gene, J gene, clone size, CDR3 protein, CDR3 DNA. The D gene is left open where the match is weak. The size of a clone is reported for some rows only, either as once, few or many, or as a class for expanded clones.

v_gene: TRBV28; d_gene: TRBD2; j_gene: TRBJ2-2; abundance: .; CDR3aa: CASSIGTSGANTGELFF; CDR3nt: TGTGCCAGCAGTATCGGGACTAGCGGGGCGAACACCGGGGAGCTGTTTTTT
v_gene: TRBV7-6; d_gene: .; j_gene: TRBJ1-1; abundance: .; CDR3aa: CASSFSGDTEAFF; CDR3nt: TGTGCCAGCAGCTTTTCAGGGGACACTGAAGCTTTCTTT
v_gene: TRBV28; d_gene: TRBD2; j_gene: TRBJ2-1; abundance: .; CDR3aa: CASSFPPGGGAGGPWQFF; CDR3nt: TGTGCCAGCAGTTTCCCCCCCGGGGGGGGAGCGGGGGGGCCCTGGCAGTTCTTC
v_gene: TRBV12-2; d_gene: .; j_gene: TRBJ1-6; abundance: .; CDR3aa: CASRLGGSLGSPLHF; CDR3nt: TGTGCAAGTCGCTTAGGCGGGTCTTTAGGTTCACCCCTCCACTTT
v_gene: TRBV18; d_gene: TRBD1; j_gene: TRBJ1-1; abundance: once; CDR3aa: CASSLGTGWNTEAFF; CDR3nt: TGTGCCAGCTCACTGGGGACAGGGTGGAACACTGAAGCTTTCTTT
v_gene: TRBV19; d_gene: TRBD2; j_gene: TRBJ2-1; abundance: .; CDR3aa: CASSIGGAGGRFF; CDR3nt: TGTGCCAGTAGTATCGGGGGGGCAGGTGGTCGATTCTTC
v_gene: TRBV13; d_gene: TRBD1; j_gene: TRBJ2-7; abundance: few; CDR3aa: CASSLGLGQANYEQYF; CDR3nt: TGTGCCAGCAGCTTAGGTCTGGGACAGGCGAACTACGAGCAGTACTTC
v_gene: TRBV3-1/TRBV3-2; d_gene: .; j_gene: TRBJ2-1; abundance: .; CDR3aa: CASSLLNEQFF; CDR3nt: TGTGCCAGCAGCCTACTTAATGAGCAGTTCTTC
v_gene: TRBV18; d_gene: TRBD2; j_gene: TRBJ2-1; abundance: .; CDR3aa: CASSLTSGPEDEQFF; CDR3nt: TGTGCCAGCTCCCTGACTAGCGGGCCCGAAGATGAGCAGTTCTTC
v_gene: TRBV23-1; d_gene: TRBD1; j_gene: TRBJ1-5; abundance: .; CDR3aa: CASSWEQGASDQPQHF; CDR3nt: TGCGCCAGCAGTTGGGAGCAGGGGGCAAGCGATCAGCCCCAGCATTTT
v_gene: TRBV7-3; d_gene: .; j_gene: TRBJ2-1; abundance: .; CDR3aa: CASSFSGREQFF; CDR3nt: TGTGCCAGCAGTTTCTCGGGGAGGGAGCAGTTCTTC
v_gene: TRBV7-2; d_gene: TRBD2; j_gene: TRBJ2-3; abundance: .; CDR3aa: CASSVRGGGADTQYF; CDR3nt: TGTGCCAGCAGCGTCCGGGGGGGCGGGGCAGATACGCAGTATTTT
v_gene: TRBV7-9; d_gene: .; j_gene: TRBJ2-1; abundance: .; CDR3aa: CASRDVADSYNEQFF; CDR3nt: TGTGCCAGCAGGGATGTAGCAGACTCCTACAATGAGCAGTTCTTC
v_gene: TRBV19; d_gene: .; j_gene: TRBJ2-5; abundance: .; CDR3aa: CASSVQGRETQYF; CDR3nt: TGTGCCAGTAGTGTCCAGGGCCGGGAGACCCAGTACTTC
v_gene: TRBV5-1; d_gene: TRBD1; j_gene: TRBJ2-7; abundance: .; CDR3aa: CASSLEDRAYEQYF; CDR3nt: TGCGCCAGCAGCTTGGAGGACAGGGCGTACGAGCAGTACTTC
v_gene: TRBV7-2; d_gene: TRBD2; j_gene: TRBJ2-2; abundance: .; CDR3aa: CASSLRSGSMYRELFF; CDR3nt: TGTGCCAGCAGCTTGCGTAGCGGGAGCATGTACAGGGAGCTGTTTTTT
v_gene: TRBV28; d_gene: TRBD1; j_gene: TRBJ1-5; abundance: .; CDR3aa: CASTTTGGQPQHF; CDR3nt: TGTGCCAGCACCACGACAGGGGGACAGCCCCAGCATTTT
v_gene: TRBV27; d_gene: .; j_gene: TRBJ2-7; abundance: .; CDR3aa: CASIPSGRGVYEQYF; CDR3nt: TGTGCCAGCATCCCCTCAGGCAGGGGAGTTTACGAGCAGTACTTC
v_gene: TRBV2; d_gene: TRBD1; j_gene: TRBJ1-6; abundance: .; CDR3aa: CASREGGLNSPLHF; CDR3nt: TGTGCCAGCAGGGAAGGGGGCTTAAATTCACCCCTCCACTTT
v_gene: TRBV29-1; d_gene: .; j_gene: TRBJ1-4; abundance: .; CDR3aa: CSVNTGFNEKLFF; CDR3nt: TGCAGCGTTAATACAGGGTTTAATGAAAAACTGTTTTTT
v_gene: TRBV7-2; d_gene: TRBD1; j_gene: TRBJ1-1; abundance: .; CDR3aa: CASSLVGQGAGGTEAFF; CDR3nt: TGTGCCAGCAGCTTAGTGGGGCAGGGGGCCGGGGGCACTGAAGCTTTCTTT
v_gene: TRBV5-6; d_gene: TRBD1; j_gene: TRBJ1-2; abundance: .; CDR3aa: CASRGDRRYTF; CDR3nt: TGTGCCAGCAGAGGGGACAGGCGCTACACCTTC
v_gene: TRBV10-3; d_gene: .; j_gene: TRBJ2-1; abundance: .; CDR3aa: CAISELASSIHNEQFF; CDR3nt: TGTGCCATCAGTGAGTTGGCTAGCTCAATACACAATGAGCAGTTCTTC
v_gene: TRBV27; d_gene: TRBD2; j_gene: TRBJ2-3; abundance: few; CDR3aa: CASSDGAGGFTDTQYF; CDR3nt: TGTGCCAGCAGCGACGGAGCGGGGGGGTTCACAGATACGCAGTATTTT
v_gene: TRBV29-1; d_gene: TRBD1; j_gene: TRBJ1-1; abundance: .; CDR3aa: CSVTPDREAFF; CDR3nt: TGCAGCGTCACGCCAGACAGGGAGGCTTTCTTT
v_gene: TRBV5-4; d_gene: .; j_gene: TRBJ2-2; abundance: .; CDR3aa: CASSLASTNTGELFF; CDR3nt: TGTGCCAGCAGCTTGGCTAGTACGAACACCGGGGAGCTGTTTTTT
v_gene: TRBV28; d_gene: .; j_gene: TRBJ1-1; abundance: .; CDR3aa: CASTKRGTEAFF; CDR3nt: TGTGCCAGCACCAAGCGGGGGACTGAAGCTTTCTTT
v_gene: TRBV11-2; d_gene: TRBD1; j_gene: TRBJ2-1; abundance: .; CDR3aa: CASGQGGNEQFF; CDR3nt: TGTGCCAGCGGACAGGGTGGCAATGAGCAGTTCTTC
v_gene: TRBV7-9; d_gene: .; j_gene: TRBJ2-7; abundance: .; CDR3aa: CASTEGEGYEQYF; CDR3nt: TGTGCCAGCACCGAGGGGGAGGGCTACGAGCAGTACTTC
v_gene: TRBV10-2; d_gene: TRBD2; j_gene: TRBJ2-5; abundance: .; CDR3aa: CASSLGLDGTQYF; CDR3nt: TGCGCCAGCAGTCTTGGACTAGACGGGACCCAGTACTTC
v_gene: TRBV28; d_gene: .; j_gene: TRBJ2-7; abundance: .; CDR3aa: CASTWQGLYEQYF; CDR3nt: TGTGCCAGCACATGGCAGGGCCTCTACGAGCAGTACTTC
v_gene: TRBV7-9; d_gene: .; j_gene: TRBJ1-1; abundance: .; CDR3aa: CASSPLVSVPNTEAFF; CDR3nt: TGTGCCAGCAGCCCTTTAGTTTCGGTGCCGAACACTGAAGCTTTCTTT
v_gene: TRBV7-9; d_gene: TRBD2; j_gene: TRBJ2-2; abundance: .; CDR3aa: CASSLVTSGASGELFF; CDR3nt: TGTGCCAGCAGCTTAGTTACCAGCGGGGCCTCCGGGGAGCTGTTTTTT
v_gene: TRBV9; d_gene: .; j_gene: TRBJ1-1; abundance: .; CDR3aa: CASSGTSDRNTEAFF; CDR3nt: TGTGCCAGCAGCGGAACTTCGGACAGGAACACTGAAGCTTTCTTT
v_gene: TRBV19; d_gene: .; j_gene: TRBJ2-1; abundance: .; CDR3aa: CASSIETAHNEQFF; CDR3nt: TGTGCCAGTAGTATAGAAACAGCCCACAATGAGCAGTTCTTC
v_gene: TRBV11-2; d_gene: .; j_gene: TRBJ1-3; abundance: .; CDR3aa: CASSLGSDSGNTIYF; CDR3nt: TGTGCCAGCAGCTTAGGCAGTGACTCTGGAAACACCATATATTTT
v_gene: TRBV11-2; d_gene: TRBD1; j_gene: TRBJ2-7; abundance: .; CDR3aa: CASSRDRDSYEQYF; CDR3nt: TGTGCCAGCAGCAGGGACAGGGACTCCTACGAGCAGTACTTC
v_gene: TRBV29-1; d_gene: .; j_gene: TRBJ2-7; abundance: .; CDR3aa: CSVRLSYEQYF; CDR3nt: TGCAGCGTTAGACTTTCCTACGAGCAGTACTTC
v_gene: TRBV15; d_gene: .; j_gene: TRBJ1-4; abundance: .; CDR3aa: CATSRASGWANEKLFF; CDR3nt: TGTGCCACCAGCAGAGCTTCAGGGTGGGCTAATGAAAAACTGTTTTTT
v_gene: TRBV7-9; d_gene: .; j_gene: TRBJ1-1; abundance: few; CDR3aa: CASSPRDTLNTEAFF; CDR3nt: TGTGCCAGCAGCCCTCGGGACACCTTGAACACTGAAGCTTTCTTT
v_gene: TRBV5-4; d_gene: TRBD1; j_gene: TRBJ2-2; abundance: few; CDR3aa: CASRPHPGQGAPNTGELFF; CDR3nt: TGTGCCAGCAGACCCCATCCGGGACAGGGGGCGCCGAACACCGGGGAGCTGTTTTTT
v_gene: TRBV10-3; d_gene: .; j_gene: TRBJ1-3; abundance: once; CDR3aa: CATLEASGNTIYF; CDR3nt: TGTGCCACTTTAGAGGCCTCTGGAAACACCATATATTTT
v_gene: TRBV28; d_gene: .; j_gene: TRBJ1-4; abundance: once; CDR3aa: CASSPWGVSTNEKLFF; CDR3nt: TGTGCCAGCAGTCCTTGGGGGGTATCAACTAATGAAAAACTGTTTTTT
v_gene: TRBV7-2; d_gene: .; j_gene: TRBJ2-3; abundance: .; CDR3aa: CASSPPTVEAQYF; CDR3nt: TGTGCCAGCAGCCCGCCGACTGTCGAGGCGCAGTATTTT
v_gene: TRBV12-3/TRBV12-4; d_gene: .; j_gene: TRBJ2-1; abundance: .; CDR3aa: CASSLFSGNEQFF; CDR3nt: TGTGCCAGCAGTTTATTCTCAGGAAATGAGCAGTTCTTC
v_gene: TRBV27; d_gene: .; j_gene: TRBJ1-1; abundance: .; CDR3aa: CASSHYGGAVTEAFF; CDR3nt: TGTGCCAGCAGTCATTACGGGGGGGCCGTCACTGAAGCTTTCTTT
v_gene: TRBV10-3; d_gene: .; j_gene: TRBJ1-6; abundance: .; CDR3aa: CAISVPPGTQGSYNSPLHF; CDR3nt: TGTGCCATCAGTGTCCCTCCCGGGACTCAAGGCTCGTATAATTCACCCCTCCACTTT
v_gene: TRBV5-6; d_gene: .; j_gene: TRBJ2-5; abundance: once; CDR3aa: CASSPEGGLAQETQYF; CDR3nt: TGTGCCAGCAGCCCCGAGGGTGGGCTAGCACAAGAGACCCAGTACTTC
v_gene: TRBV19; d_gene: .; j_gene: TRBJ2-3; abundance: .; CDR3aa: CASSSLLVGLSTDTQYF; CDR3nt: TGTGCCAGTAGTTCTCTTCTGGTCGGGTTAAGCACAGATACGCAGTATTTT
v_gene: TRBV20-1; d_gene: .; j_gene: TRBJ2-6; abundance: .; CDR3aa: CSASLGELGANVLTF; CDR3nt: TGCAGTGCTAGTCTCGGAGAATTGGGGGCCAACGTCCTGACTTTC
v_gene: TRBV7-2; d_gene: .; j_gene: TRBJ1-5; abundance: .; CDR3aa: CASSRDDQPQHF; CDR3nt: TGTGCCAGCAGCCGAGATGATCAGCCCCAGCATTTT
v_gene: TRBV27; d_gene: TRBD2; j_gene: TRBJ2-3; abundance: .; CDR3aa: CASSPRPPLAGGGTDTQYF; CDR3nt: TGTGCCAGCAGTCCCCGCCCTCCACTAGCGGGAGGGGGCACAGATACGCAGTATTTT
v_gene: TRBV7-8; d_gene: TRBD2; j_gene: TRBJ2-1; abundance: .; CDR3aa: CASSLTSGGARGNEQFF; CDR3nt: TGTGCCAGCAGCCTCACTAGCGGGGGGGCCCGGGGCAATGAGCAGTTCTTC
v_gene: TRBV6-1; d_gene: .; j_gene: TRBJ1-1; abundance: .; CDR3aa: CASSEARGYTEAFF; CDR3nt: TGTGCCAGCAGTGAAGCACGGGGTTACACTGAAGCTTTCTTT
v_gene: TRBV5-1; d_gene: .; j_gene: TRBJ1-2; abundance: .; CDR3aa: CASSLSGFQNYGYTF; CDR3nt: TGCGCCAGCAGCTTATCCGGGTTCCAAAACTATGGCTACACCTTC
v_gene: TRBV28; d_gene: TRBD1; j_gene: TRBJ1-4; abundance: .; CDR3aa: CASSPIGTGTNEKLFF; CDR3nt: TGTGCCAGCAGCCCAATCGGGACAGGGACTAATGAAAAACTGTTTTTT
v_gene: TRBV6-5; d_gene: TRBD1; j_gene: TRBJ1-5; abundance: .; CDR3aa: CASSYSRQGLEPQHF; CDR3nt: TGTGCCAGCAGTTACTCGAGACAGGGGTTGGAGCCCCAGCATTTT
v_gene: TRBV4-1; d_gene: .; j_gene: TRBJ2-1; abundance: .; CDR3aa: CASSPSEASTGYNEQFF; CDR3nt: TGCGCCAGCAGCCCCAGCGAGGCTAGCACCGGCTACAATGAGCAGTTCTTC
v_gene: TRBV11-1; d_gene: .; j_gene: TRBJ1-6; abundance: .; CDR3aa: CASSNRAVIRPLHF; CDR3nt: TGTGCCAGCAGCAACAGAGCCGTTATACGACCCCTCCACTTT